This TCR beta chain was captured by sequencing in a study of cytomegalovirus exposure and HLA in healthy donors. CDR3 length: 15 amino acids. Germline V lookup: CDR1 SEHNR, CDR2 FQNEAQ (reference sequence). This clone showed up just once. At one end the junction does not follow the germline gene, possibly because of a read error. The study ran its PCR with 60 Vbeta and 13 Jbeta primers. Measured with immunoSEQ multiplex PCR; TCRdb has only the in-frame clones, and not every one. Of 270,000 or so clones in the sample, roughly 85% were seen once. The receptor's source is a man aged 35-49 years in good health and CMV-seropositive. This chain connects TRBV7-9 to TRBJ2-1, with 10 bases lining up with TRBD2. Sequenced sample: PBMCs. CDR3 protein: CASSFPSGSYNGQFF. CDR3 bases: TGTGCCAGCAGCTTCCCTAGCGGGAGCTACAATGGGCAGTTCTTC.